Listed below are T cell receptor beta chains from one sample, sequenced in a study of CD4 T cells in relation to SARS-CoV-2 and coronaviruses. Only in-frame clones appear in the TCRdb table, and some are missing; sequencing was by immunoSEQ multiplex PCR. The sample contains 20,000 or so clones, approximately 72% of which appear only once. Their target antigens are unknown. Sequences were obtained from CD4+ T cells from PBMCs, cultured in vitro. The receptors shown here come from a human donor in good health. Both conserved end residues are part of each CDR3. Expanded clones are given a class, and other clones once, few, many or no size at all.

J: TRBJ2-7
V: TRBV2
size: .
CDR3: CASSSPAVRSYEQYF

J: TRBJ2-5
V: TRBV20-1
size: .
CDR3: CSALGGETQYF

J: TRBJ2-6
V: TRBV24-1
size: .
CDR3: CATSDSGISGANVLTF

J: TRBJ2-7
V: TRBV15
size: few
CDR3: CATSRAALVEQYF

J: TRBJ2-3
V: TRBV30
size: .
CDR3: CAWSASSDFYSTDTQYF

J: TRBJ2-1
V: TRBV4-1
size: .
CDR3: CASSQATSVTYNEQFF

J: TRBJ2-5
V: TRBV24-1
size: .
CDR3: CATSDPSTNQVVETQYF

J: TRBJ1-2
V: TRBV7-3
size: .
CDR3: CASSLGRDYGYTF

J: TRBJ2-3
V: TRBV6-6
size: .
CDR3: CASSPSTDTQYF

J: TRBJ2-7
V: TRBV5-1
size: few
CDR3: CASSPAGGPLEQYF

J: TRBJ1-3
V: TRBV7-3
size: once
CDR3: CASSHRERGSHTIYF

J: TRBJ2-1
V: TRBV6-6
size: .
CDR3: CASGPERLRMQFF

J: TRBJ2-2
V: TRBV25-1
size: .
CDR3: CASRGVLEVAGELFF

J: TRBJ1-1
V: TRBV28
size: .
CDR3: CASRGGTLNTEAFF

J: TRBJ2-2
V: TRBV19
size: .
CDR3: CASSIRAGDPGTGELFF

J: TRBJ2-7
V: TRBV5-6
size: .
CDR3: CASSLGGRRYEQYF

J: TRBJ2-7
V: TRBV7-9
size: .
CDR3: CASSLDLSGSYEQYF

J: TRBJ1-5
V: TRBV3-1/TRBV3-2
size: .
CDR3: CASSPVWGQNQPQHF

J: TRBJ2-3
V: TRBV5-1
size: .
CDR3: CASSLEQYSTDTQYF

J: TRBJ1-2
V: TRBV28
size: .
CDR3: CASSFNRAGGYTF

J: TRBJ2-6
V: TRBV30
size: .
CDR3: CAWAGANVLTF

J: TRBJ1-1
V: TRBV28
size: few
CDR3: CASSSPGIRTEAFF

J: TRBJ2-1
V: TRBV7-3
size: .
CDR3: CASSLSQLAGVNEQFF

J: TRBJ1-2
V: TRBV19
size: .
CDR3: CASRSEGSNYGYTF

J: TRBJ2-7
V: TRBV7-6
size: .
CDR3: CASSLSELFHEQYF

J: TRBJ2-7
V: TRBV5-1
size: .
CDR3: CASSATSGGYFTAYEQYF

J: TRBJ2-7
V: TRBV7-9
size: .
CDR3: CASGPGTGTYEQYF

J: TRBJ2-1
V: TRBV24-1
size: .
CDR3: CATSDSWQSNEQFF

J: TRBJ2-5
V: TRBV5-1
size: .
CDR3: CASSLSRLQETQYF

J: TRBJ2-1
V: TRBV20-1
size: .
CDR3: CSASRDRGSNEQFF

J: TRBJ1-1
V: TRBV28
size: .
CDR3: CATEPTPRLNTEAFF

J: TRBJ2-5
V: TRBV6-5
size: .
CDR3: CASSYRGGTQETQYF

J: TRBJ2-5
V: TRBV20-1
size: .
CDR3: CSASSLGEQETQYF

J: TRBJ1-2
V: TRBV30
size: few
CDR3: CAWGGDGYTF

J: TRBJ1-1
V: TRBV14
size: .
CDR3: CASSPWIPERGTTEAFF

J: TRBJ2-3
V: TRBV5-4
size: .
CDR3: CASSLAVVPDTQYF

J: TRBJ1-5
V: TRBV7-7
size: .
CDR3: CASSVRTGRLQPQHF